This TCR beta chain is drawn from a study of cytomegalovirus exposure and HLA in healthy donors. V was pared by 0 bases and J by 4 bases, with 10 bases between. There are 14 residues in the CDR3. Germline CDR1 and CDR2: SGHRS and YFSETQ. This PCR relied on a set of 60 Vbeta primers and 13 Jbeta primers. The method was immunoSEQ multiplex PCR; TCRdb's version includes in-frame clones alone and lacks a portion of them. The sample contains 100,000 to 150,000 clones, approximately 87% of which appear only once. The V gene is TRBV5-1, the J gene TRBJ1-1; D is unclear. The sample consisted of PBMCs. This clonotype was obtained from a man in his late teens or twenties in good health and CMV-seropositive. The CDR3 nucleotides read TGCGCCAGCAGCTTGGGCAGTGGCAGCACTGAAGCTTTCTTT. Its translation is CASSLGSGSTEAFF.